The 26 T cell receptor beta chains in this list originate from one sample, sequenced in a study of cytomegalovirus exposure and HLA in healthy donors. PCR used 60 Vbeta primers and 13 Jbeta primers. Method: immunoSEQ multiplex PCR; TCRdb's copy keeps in-frame clones and lacks some. The data contain around 100,000 clones, about 85% of them singletons. The sample was PBMCs. The source is a man younger than 45 in good health and CMV-seronegative.

The rearrangement uses TRBV6-5 and TRBJ2-7; D unclear. This CDR3 has 11 residues. Germline loops: CDR1 MNHEY, CDR2 SVGAGI. V was trimmed by 6 bases and J by 3 bases, leaving 6 bases between them. CDR3 sequence (DNA): TGTGCCAGCAGGAAGAGCTACGAGCAGTACTTC. It is translated as CASRKSYEQYF.

The V gene is TRBV4-3, the J gene TRBJ2-7; a weak D match, TRBD1 (5 bases). V lost 8 bases, J lost 0 bases, and 14 bases lay in between. Germline lookup yields CDR1 LGHNA and CDR2 YSLEER. The CDR3 is made up of 14 amino acids. CDR3 loop: CASSDSVYSYEQYF. The CDR3 bases are TGCGCCAGCTCCGACAGCGTTTACTCCTACGAGCAGTACTTC.

This clone was seen just once. The gene calls are TRBV27 and TRBJ1-1, with D possibly being TRBD1 (5 bases). Trimming took off 4 bases at V and 1 base at J, with 16 bases between the two ends. This CDR3 is built from 16 residues. CDR1 is MNHEY, CDR2 SMNVEV, per germline (reference sequence). The CDR3 loop reads CASSSYFKGWNTEAFF. The DNA for the CDR3 is TGTGCCAGCAGTTCCTACTTTAAGGGGTGGAACACTGAAGCTTTCTTT.

The V call is TRBV19, the J call TRBJ1-2, with 9 positions matching TRBD1. With V trimmed by 4 bases and J by 7 bases, 7 bases remained unmatched. The CDR3 totals 14 residues. Germline CDR1 reads LNHDA; CDR2 reads SQIVND (reference sequence). CDR3 loop: CASSTGQGSFGYTF. Written as DNA, the CDR3 is TGTGCCAGTAGTACGGGACAGGGATCGTTTGGCTACACCTTC.

The rearrangement joins TRBV11-3 to TRBJ2-5; 13 bases align to TRBD2. V was pared by 5 bases and J by 4 bases, with 7 bases of the junction left unmatched. CDR1 is SGHNT and CDR2 is YENEEA in the germline V gene. The CDR3 covers 16 residues. This chain's CDR3 is CASSPGTSGVSETQYF. DNA of the CDR3: TGTGCCAGCAGCCCCGGGACTAGCGGGGTTTCAGAGACCCAGTACTTC.

V and J are TRBV11-1 and TRBJ2-7, with TRBD2 matching 8 bases. The CDR3 covers 14 residues. Germline CDR1 and CDR2: SGHAT and FQDESV (reference sequence). The V segment lost 3 bases and the J segment 5 bases; nucleotides outside the gene matches: 6. The CDR3 DNA sequence: TGTGCCAGCAGCTTTCTGAGCGGGAGTAACGAGCAGTACTTC. Translated: CASSFLSGSNEQYF. The entire variable domain, with the rest obtained from reference TRBV11-1 and TRBJ2-7, is as follows: EAEVAQSPRYKITEKSQAVAFWCDPISGHATLYWYRQILGQGPELLVQFQDESVVDDSQLPKDRFSAERLKGVDSTLKIQPAELGDSAMYLCASSFLSGSNEQYFGPGTRLTVT.

The V call is TRBV7-9, the J call TRBJ2-7, with 10 bases identical to TRBD1. V dropped 6 bases and J dropped 4; count of bases not matched to a gene: 9. Germline V gene data show CDR1 as SEHNR and CDR2 as FQNEAQ (reference sequence). This CDR3 spans 15 amino acids. This CDR3 is CASSRDRGVRYEQYF. The CDR3 bases are TGTGCCAGCAGTAGGGACAGGGGAGTCAGGTACGAGCAGTACTTC.

The chain has TRBV7-9 and TRBJ1-2; unclear D gene. V gave up 4 bases and J gave up 5 bases, with 14 bases separating them. The CDR3 has 14 residues. The germline gives CDR1 SEHNR, CDR2 FQNEAQ (reference sequence). The DNA for the CDR3 is TGTGCCAGCAGCTCAACAACCATAATATATGGCTACACCTTC. The encoded protein is CASSSTTIIYGYTF.

This clone appeared a single time. The chain recombines TRBV6-5 with TRBJ2-7; 11 bases line up with TRBD2. J lost 2 bases, V lost 5 bases, and 5 bases had no gene match. There are 15 residues in the CDR3. Germline lookup yields CDR1 MNHEY and CDR2 SVGAGI. The CDR3 DNA is TGTGCCAGCAGTGCCGGGACTAGCGGTACCTACGAGCAGTACTTC. Translating gives CASSAGTSGTYEQYF.

The rearrangement links TRBV7-9 to TRBJ1-1; D gene uncertain. The V end was cut by 3 bases, the J end by 4 bases, with 6 bases between. Germline V gene data show CDR1 as SEHNR and CDR2 as FQNEAQ (reference sequence). The CDR3 has 12 amino acids. The CDR3 protein is CASSFPGTEAFF. CDR3 DNA: TGTGCCAGCAGCTTCCCCGGCACTGAAGCTTTCTTT.

This clone was seen only a few times. The chain uses TRBV6-1 and TRBJ2-1, with 11 bases identical to TRBD2. Germline-derived CDR1 and CDR2 are MNHNS and SASEGT. After removal of 3 bases from V and 2 bases from J, the junction contained 3 bases not matched to a gene. This CDR3 contains 16 residues. CDR3: CASSDILAGAYNEQFF. The CDR3 nucleotides read TGTGCCAGCAGTGACATACTAGCGGGAGCCTACAATGAGCAGTTCTTC.

The J gene is TRBJ1-5, the V gene TRBV4-2; D is ambiguous. With 0 bases removed from V and 2 bases from J, the gap between germline ends came to 8 bases. Looked up from germline, CDR1 is LGHNA and CDR2 is YNFKEQ. The CDR3 covers 15 residues. The DNA for the CDR3 is TGTGCCAGCAGCCAAGATTGGCAGGGCAATCAGCCCCAGCATTTT. It yields the protein CASSQDWQGNQPQHF.

The chain recombines TRBV7-2 with TRBJ2-1, with D perhaps matching TRBD2 (6 bases). Germline lookup yields CDR1 SGHTA and CDR2 FQGNSA. The V end was cut by 5 bases, the J end by 0 bases, with 17 bases between. There are 17 residues in the CDR3. CDR3 sequence reads: CASSQAGLASSYNEQFF. The CDR3 DNA follows: TGTGCCAGCAGCCAGGCGGGACTTGCAAGCTCCTACAATGAGCAGTTCTTC.

Only a few counts were recorded for this clone. The V and J genes are TRBV7-2 and TRBJ2-1, with no clear D. Germline V CDR1 and CDR2: SGHTA, FQGNSA. V gave up 3 bases and J gave up 10 bases, with 16 bases separating them. The CDR3 totals 14 residues. DNA of the CDR3: TGTGCCAGCAGCTTCTCCCCGGCGGCCATCGAGCAGTTCTTC. It encodes CASSFSPAAIEQFF.

This chain connects TRBV27 to TRBJ1-1; 8 bases line up with TRBD1. With V trimmed by 5 bases and J by 0 bases, 5 bases remained unmatched. Germline CDR1 and CDR2: MNHEY and SMNVEV (reference sequence). The CDR3 covers 15 residues. The CDR3 protein is CASSLPGQVNTEAFF. Here the CDR3 DNA reads TGTGCCAGCAGTCTACCGGGACAGGTGAACACTGAAGCTTTCTTT.

This chain joins TRBV9 and TRBJ2-1; 7 bases line up with TRBD2. Germline V gives CDR1 SGDLS, CDR2 YYNGEE. The CDR3 is made up of 16 amino acids. Germline trimming cut 4 bases from V and 6 bases from J; bases unmatched to any gene: 13. The CDR3 sequence: CASSPPGGTTFNEQFF. DNA for the CDR3: TGTGCCAGCAGCCCTCCCGGGGGGACCACGTTCAATGAGCAGTTCTTC.

The rearrangement links TRBV4-2 to TRBJ2-1; 8 bases fit TRBD2. Germline assignment: CDR1 LGHNA and CDR2 YNFKEQ. The CDR3 spans 16 residues. J lost 4 bases, V lost 0 bases, and 5 bases had no gene match. In DNA, the CDR3 is TGTGCCAGCAGCCAAGATACGGGAGGGGTATACAATGAGCAGTTCTTC. Its translation: CASSQDTGGVYNEQFF.

Only a few counts were recorded for this clone. The chain joins TRBV5-4 to TRBJ1-2; 8 nucleotides match TRBD1. J was trimmed by 2 bases and V by 1 base; bases with no gene match: 7. This CDR3 region has 16 residues. Germline lookup yields CDR1 SGHNT and CDR2 YYREEE (reference sequence). The chain's CDR3 is CASSLSGQGANYGYTF. Written as DNA, the CDR3 is TGTGCCAGCAGCTTGTCCGGACAGGGTGCAAACTATGGCTACACCTTC. Supplemented by reference TRBV5-4 and TRBJ1-2, the full variable domain reads ETGVTQSPTHLIKTRGQQVTLRCSSQSGHNTVSWYQQALGQGPQFIFQYYREEENGRGNFPPRFSGLQFPNYSSELNVNALELDDSALYLCASSLSGQGANYGYTFGSGTRLTVV.

CDR3 DNA: TGTGCCAGCAGCCCCTGGACTAGCGGGACCGGGGAGCTGTTTTTT. Its protein product is CASSPWTSGTGELFF. V is TRBV7-3 and J is TRBJ2-2; 11 bases line up with TRBD2. CDR1 SGHTA and CDR2 FQGTGA come from the germline V gene. After removal of 5 bases from V and 5 bases from J, the junction contained 4 bases not matched to a gene. CDR3 size: 15 residues.

Comment on this clone: The sample has other DNA sequences that encode this CDR3 too. The genes are TRBV4-1 and TRBJ1-1; D not resolved. The V gene's germline CDR1 is MGHRA and CDR2 YSYEKL. CDR3 length equals 13 residues. The V end was cut by 1 base, the J end by 1 base, with 4 bases between. The CDR3: CASSQGGNTEAFF. The CDR3 DNA reads TGCGCCAGCAGCCAAGGCGGGAACACTGAAGCTTTCTTT.

The chain joins TRBV5-1 to TRBJ2-7; 11 nucleotides match TRBD1. The germline gives CDR1 SGHRS, CDR2 YFSETQ. Trimming took 4 bases from V and 5 from J; bases not matched to a gene: 11. The CDR3 spans 16 residues. The CDR3: CASSTTPGTGGNEQYF. The DNA for the CDR3 is TGCGCCAGCAGCACAACCCCCGGGACAGGGGGAAACGAGCAGTACTTC. Together with reference TRBV5-1 and TRBJ2-7, the CDR3 gives the full variable domain: KAGVTQTPRYLIKTRGQQVTLSCSPISGHRSVSWYQQTPGQGLQFLFEYFSETQRNKGNFPGRFSGRQFSNSRSEMNVSTLELGDSALYLCASSTTPGTGGNEQYFGPGTRLTVT.

The chain links TRBV27 to TRBJ2-1; no reliable D call. Germline loops: CDR1 MNHEY, CDR2 SMNVEV (reference sequence). Trimming left V 3 bases short and J 2 bases short, with 14 bases between. This CDR3 is built from 16 residues. In DNA, the CDR3 is TGTGCCAGCAGTTTCAGCGTCACATTGACCTACAATGAGCAGTTCTTC. Translation: CASSFSVTLTYNEQFF.

Concerning this clone: At one boundary the junction diverges from the germline segment, which might be a read error. This chain joins TRBV7-7 and TRBJ2-1, with D perhaps TRBD1 (6 bases). Per germline, CDR1 SSHAT and CDR2 FNYEAQ (reference sequence). This CDR3 comprises 15 residues. The CDR3 bases are TGTGCTAGCAGCTTGAACAGGGCCTCGATGAATGAGCAGTTCTTC. Protein: CASSLNRASMNEQFF.

J is TRBJ1-1 and V is TRBV29-1; TRBD1 matches at 10 bases. After removal of 5 bases from V and 1 base from J, the junction contained 4 bases not matched to a gene. Germline V gene lookup returns CDR1 SQVTM and CDR2 ANQGSEA. The CDR3 totals 14 residues. The CDR3 DNA is TGCAGCGTTTTAGGACAGGGGGGGAACACTGAAGCTTTCTTT. This codes for CSVLGQGGNTEAFF.

The V call is TRBV10-3, the J call TRBJ1-6; D uncertain. Germline V gene lookup returns CDR1 ENHRY and CDR2 SYGVKD. The CDR3 is 15 residues long. With 0 bases removed from V and 7 bases from J, the gap between germline ends came to 10 bases. The CDR3, as DNA: TGTGCCATCAGTGAGTCGAGTCCCGGGAATTCACCCCTCCACTTT. It specifies CAISESSPGNSPLHF.

The chain is built from TRBV27 and TRBJ1-2; 8 positions match TRBD1. CDR1 is MNHEY and CDR2 is SMNVEV in the germline V gene (reference sequence). The trim removed 8 bases at V and 6 bases at J, leaving 5 bases unmatched. The CDR3 length is 12 residues. CDR3: CASGTGHNGYTF. The DNA of the CDR3 is TGTGCCAGCGGGACAGGCCATAATGGCTACACCTTC.